One and the same sample provided the 4 T cell receptor beta chains below, sequenced in a study of cytomegalovirus exposure and HLA in healthy donors. The PCR had 60 Vbeta and 13 Jbeta primers. Here immunoSEQ multiplex PCR was the method, and the copy in TCRdb shows in-frame clones only, minus some. The table shows around 130,000 clones, with about two thirds occurring only once. The sample was PBMCs. These TCRs come from a human donor in good health.

The rearrangement joins TRBV6-1 to TRBJ2-5, with 10 bases fitting TRBD2. V lost 6 bases, J lost 5 bases, and 9 bases stayed unmatched. The germline V gene encodes CDR1 MNHNS and CDR2 SASEGT. The length of the CDR3 is 15 residues. The CDR3 loop reads CASRQAGGPGETQYF. The CDR3 coding sequence is TGTGCCAGCAGACAAGCGGGGGGGCCGGGCGAGACCCAGTACTTC.

This chain links TRBV30 with TRBJ2-5; D may be TRBD1 (5 bases). The CDR3 extends over 16 amino acids. Germline CDR1 is GTSNPN and CDR2 is SVGIG (reference sequence). The V end lost 3 bases, the J end lost 1 base, and 18 bases lay between the germline ends. CDR3 DNA sequence: TGTGCCTGGAGCCCCGGTACGGCCAGGGTCCAAGAGACCCAGTACTTC. As protein: CAWSPGTARVQETQYF.

V is TRBV11-2 and J is TRBJ2-4, with 10 bases that match TRBD1. Germline CDR1 reads SGHAT; CDR2 reads FQNNGV. The trim removed 4 bases at V and 6 bases at J, leaving 12 bases unmatched. This CDR3 is built from 17 residues. In DNA form, the CDR3 reads TGTGCCAGCAGCTCCGGGGGGGACAGGGGCCGTCCAAACATTCAGTACTTC. It encodes CASSSGGDRGRPNIQYF. Looking up the rest from reference TRBV11-2 and TRBJ2-4 gives the full variable domain: EAGVAQSPRYKIIEKRQSVAFWCNPISGHATLYWYQQILGQGPKLLIQFQNNGVVDDSQLPKDRFSAERLKGVDSTLKIQPAKLEDSAVYLCASSSGGDRGRPNIQYFGAGTRLSVL.

J is TRBJ2-2 and V is TRBV19; possibly TRBD1 for D (6 bases). CDR3 size: 15 residues. The V gene's germline CDR1 is LNHDA and CDR2 SQIVND (reference sequence). Trimming removed 3 bases from V and 5 bases from J, with 13 bases in between. CDR3 amino acids: CASSISGAGTGELFF. CDR3 coding DNA: TGTGCCAGTAGTATCTCAGGGGCAGGGACCGGGGAGCTGTTTTTT.